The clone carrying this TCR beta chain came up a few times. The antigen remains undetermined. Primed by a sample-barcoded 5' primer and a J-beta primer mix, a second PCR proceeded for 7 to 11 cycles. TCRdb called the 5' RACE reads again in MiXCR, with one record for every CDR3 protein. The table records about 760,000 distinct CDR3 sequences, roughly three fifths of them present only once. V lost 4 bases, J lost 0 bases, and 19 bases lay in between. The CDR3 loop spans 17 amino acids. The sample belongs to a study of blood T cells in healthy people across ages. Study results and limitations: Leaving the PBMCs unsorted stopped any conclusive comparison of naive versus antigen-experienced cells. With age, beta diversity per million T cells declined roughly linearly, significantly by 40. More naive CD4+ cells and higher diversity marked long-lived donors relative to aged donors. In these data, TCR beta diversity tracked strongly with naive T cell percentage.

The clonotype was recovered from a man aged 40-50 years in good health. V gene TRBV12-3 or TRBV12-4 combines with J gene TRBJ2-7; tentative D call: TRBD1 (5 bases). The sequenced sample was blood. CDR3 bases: TGTGCCAGCAGTTGGGGTTTGGGGCAGGAAAACTCCTACGAGCAGTACTTC. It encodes CASSWGLGQENSYEQYF.